This T cell receptor (beta chain) was recovered during a study of T cells after yellow fever vaccination. As for the study in general: SMART-Seq v4 Ultra Low Input handled preparation of low-cell-number fractions. Study-wide points: Post-booster repertoires again held most primary-vaccination clones (just under 97% CD4, 88% CD8). The secondary response was weaker, and its peak arrived faster, on day 5 versus 15. There was a possibility that FACS-sorted repertoires contained abundant clonotypes contaminating from the bulk population.

On this clonotype itself: The antigen remains unidentified.

TCRdb reprocessed the 5' RACE reads with MiXCR, giving one entry per CDR3 protein. Here the sample spans nearly 550,000 distinct CDR3 sequences, over 15% being singletons. The CDR3 is 13 residues long. Germline lookup yields CDR1 SQVTM and CDR2 ANQGSEA. The V end was cut by 4 bases, the J end by 3 bases, with 12 bases between. The TCR originated in a man aged 25 to 45 who received the YFV17D yellow fever vaccine. This chain links TRBV29-1 with TRBJ1-1; possibly TRBD1 for D (5 bases). Sequencing used PBMCs, obtained 15 days after the yellow fever booster vaccination. The CDR3 DNA reads TGCAGCGTTGGATCGGGGCCCTACACTGAAGCTTTCTTT. This codes for CSVGSGPYTEAFF.